This T cell receptor beta chain originates from a study of blood T cell repertoires in COVID-19. Overall study context: The United States, Italy and Spain supplied acute and convalescent COVID-19 samples. PBMCs, B-cell-depleted T cells, or T cells provided the cDNA or gDNA that made up the material.

Study processing details: Researchers report that nucleated cell counts were estimated from reference gene primer amplification. Method: immunoSEQ multiplex PCR; TCRdb's copy keeps in-frame clones and lacks some. That table supplies the V and J calls and clone size; D and trimming were determined from the DNA. This sample has fewer than 300,000 clones, with about 73% found just once. Per germline, CDR1 LNHDA and CDR2 SQIVND (reference sequence). The CDR3 contains 15 residues. The V and J ends lost 3 bases and 4 bases respectively, with 15 bases between them. The sample comprised peripheral blood. The receptor comes from a woman of 80 years or more with acute or convalescent COVID-19. The chain recombines TRBV19 with TRBJ1-2; weak D call: TRBD1 (5 bases). The CDR3 region has the DNA TGTGCCAGTAGTATTCCGGGCCGGAGGGGCTATGGCTACACCTTC. It codes for CASSIPGRRGYGYTF.